This T cell receptor (beta chain) was sequenced for a study of PD-1 blockade in mismatch repair-deficient tumors. At the level of the study: All were previously treated, progressing patients with 12 mismatch repair-deficient cancer types. Study-wide points: After pembrolizumab, tumor-resident clones rose rapidly, then generally contracted before radiologic responses.

Comment on this clone: Its antigen is as yet unknown.

Sequenced by immunoSEQ multiplex PCR; TCRdb stores in-frame clones only, minus some. The data hold 40,000 to 60,000 clones, with about 84% observed a single time. The TCR-sequenced patients were three responders to pembrolizumab. CDR3 length: 13 amino acids. Unmatched junction bases numbered 4, after V lost 8 bases and J lost 4 bases. Per germline, CDR1 MNHEY and CDR2 SMNVEV (reference sequence). Specimen: peripheral blood, collected less than 21 weeks after starting pembrolizumab. This rearrangement joins TRBV27 to TRBJ2-2; 7 bases are shared with TRBD2. The source of this sequence is an adult with mismatch repair-deficient cancer. As DNA, the CDR3 is TGTGCCAGCCTGCGGGAGAGCACCGGGGAGCTGTTTTTT. Encoded protein: CASLRESTGELFF.